A single T cell receptor beta chain is shown here with its context. Its antigen is not known. TCRdb used MiXCR to reprocess the reads, holding one entry per CDR3 protein. The table includes some 350,000 distinct CDR3 sequences, roughly 28% detected once. The ends lost 5 bases at V and 0 bases at J; junction bases unmatched: 2. CDR3 length: 15 residues. The data were taken from a study of T cell repertoires in cytomegalovirus infection. Study-wide context: Matching HLA type and CMV infection were both indicated by public TCR beta signatures. General study results and limits: CMV-specific TCR beta clonotypes restricted by HLA-C dominated the ex vivo response.

This clonotype was sampled from a human donor in good health (CMV status not recorded). Some clones in this sample may be carry-over from other donors' samples. The sample in question was cultured PBMCs, obtained from culture after CMV antigen stimulation. The V gene is TRBV12-3 or TRBV12-4, the J gene TRBJ2-2, with 8 nucleotides matching TRBD2. The CDR3 is CASSRGGTNTGELFF. In nucleotides, the CDR3 is TGTGCCAGCAGTCGGGGGGGGACGAACACCGGGGAGCTGTTTTTT.